This TCR beta chain was recorded in a study of vaccination effects on CD4 cells after COVID-19. Antigen-specific CD4+ T cell clonotypes were called by their expansion after viral peptide-pool culture in ViraFEST. Once cultured for 10 days, the cells underwent separation to obtain CD4+ T cells. Every participant took two doses of the BNT162b2 or mRNA-1273 vaccine. Cultivation was performed at two million PBMC per well with 9 to 10 IU/ml IL-2 and 10 ug/ml peptides added. The germline gives CDR1 LGHDT, CDR2 YNNKEL (reference sequence). V lost 4 bases to trimming and J lost 7 bases; unmatched junction nucleotides: 5. CDR3 size: 15 residues. As regards this clone: What it binds is unknown.

This table comes from immunoSEQ multiplex PCR, and its TCRdb copy is limited to in-frame clones, with some not included. The sample consists of 30,000 to 40,000 clones, roughly two thirds of them appearing once. Study conclusions and caveats: There was only 1 of 255 vaccine-induced clones in healthy vaccinees that cross-reacted with common cold coronaviruses.

This clonotype was sampled from a human donor who received a COVID-19 vaccine. The V gene is TRBV3-1 (or the pseudogene TRBV3-2), the J gene TRBJ1-6; 9 bases are a match to TRBD1. The sample here was CD4+ T cells from PBMCs cultured with HCoV-229E spike peptides, taken after COVID-19 vaccination. As DNA, the CDR3 is TGTGCCAGCAGCCCCGGGACAGGGAGGAATTCACCCCTCCACTTT. It is translated as CASSPGTGRNSPLHF.